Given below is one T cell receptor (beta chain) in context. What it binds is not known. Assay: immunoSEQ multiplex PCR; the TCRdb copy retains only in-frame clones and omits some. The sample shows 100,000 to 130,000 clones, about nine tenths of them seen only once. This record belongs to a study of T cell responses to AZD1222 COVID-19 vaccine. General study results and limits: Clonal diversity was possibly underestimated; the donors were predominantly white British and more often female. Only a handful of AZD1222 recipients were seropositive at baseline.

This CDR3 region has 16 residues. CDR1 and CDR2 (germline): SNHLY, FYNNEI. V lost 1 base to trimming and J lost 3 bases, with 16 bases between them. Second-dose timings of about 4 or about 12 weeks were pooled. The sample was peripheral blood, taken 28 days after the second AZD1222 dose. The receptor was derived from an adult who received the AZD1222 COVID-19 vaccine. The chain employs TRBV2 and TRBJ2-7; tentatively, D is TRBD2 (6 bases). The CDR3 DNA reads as TGTGCCAGCAGTGAAGTGCGGGGTAGGGATCTCTACGAGCAGTACTTC. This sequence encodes CASSEVRGRDLYEQYF. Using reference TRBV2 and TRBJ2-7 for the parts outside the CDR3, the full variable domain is EPEVTQTPSHQVTQMGQEVILRCVPISNHLYFYWYRQILGQKVEFLVSFYNNEISEKSEIFDDQFSVERPDGSNFTLKIRSTKLEDSAMYFCASSEVRGRDLYEQYFGPGTRLTVT.